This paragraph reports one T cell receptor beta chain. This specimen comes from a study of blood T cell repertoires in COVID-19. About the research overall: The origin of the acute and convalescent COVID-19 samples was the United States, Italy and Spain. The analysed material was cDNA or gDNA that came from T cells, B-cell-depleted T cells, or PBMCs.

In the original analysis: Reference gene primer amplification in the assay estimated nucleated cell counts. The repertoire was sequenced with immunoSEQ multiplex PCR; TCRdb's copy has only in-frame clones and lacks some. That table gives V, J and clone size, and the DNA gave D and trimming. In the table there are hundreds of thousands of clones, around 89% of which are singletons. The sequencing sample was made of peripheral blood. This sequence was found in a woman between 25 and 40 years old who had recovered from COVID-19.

Here the CDR3 reads CASSPRTASTDTQYF. In nucleotides, the CDR3 is TGTGCCAGCTCACCACGGACAGCAAGCACAGATACGCAGTATTTT. The chain carries TRBV18 and TRBJ2-3, with TRBD1 as a possible D gene (6 bases). The CDR3 loop spans 15 amino acids. Germline assignment: CDR1 KGHSH and CDR2 LQKENI. The ends were cut back, 1 base at V and 0 bases at J, with 8 bases in the middle.